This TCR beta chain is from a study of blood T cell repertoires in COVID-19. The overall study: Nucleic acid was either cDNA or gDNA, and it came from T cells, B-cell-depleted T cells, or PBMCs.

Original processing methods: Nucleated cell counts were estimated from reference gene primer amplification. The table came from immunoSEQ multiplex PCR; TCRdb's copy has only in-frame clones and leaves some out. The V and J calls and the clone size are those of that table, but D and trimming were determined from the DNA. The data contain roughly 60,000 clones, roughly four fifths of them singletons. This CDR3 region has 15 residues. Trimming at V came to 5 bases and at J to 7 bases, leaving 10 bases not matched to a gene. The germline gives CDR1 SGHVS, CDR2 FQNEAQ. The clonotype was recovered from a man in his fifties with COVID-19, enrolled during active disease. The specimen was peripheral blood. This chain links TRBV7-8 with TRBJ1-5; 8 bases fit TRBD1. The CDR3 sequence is CASSPDRGMGQPQHF. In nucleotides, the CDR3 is TGTGCCAGCAGCCCTGACAGGGGAATGGGGCAGCCCCAGCATTTT.